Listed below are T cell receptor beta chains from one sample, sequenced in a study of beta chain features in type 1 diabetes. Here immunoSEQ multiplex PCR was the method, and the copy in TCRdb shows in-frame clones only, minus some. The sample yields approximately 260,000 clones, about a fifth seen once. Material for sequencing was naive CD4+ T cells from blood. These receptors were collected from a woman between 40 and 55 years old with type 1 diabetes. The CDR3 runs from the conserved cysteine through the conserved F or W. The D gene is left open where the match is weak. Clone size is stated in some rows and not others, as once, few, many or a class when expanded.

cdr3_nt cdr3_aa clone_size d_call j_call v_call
TGTGCCAGCTCACCACCTGTCGACCGTGGAGCCCAGCATTTT CASSPPVDRGAQHF . . TRBJ1-5 TRBV18
TGCAGCGTCACTAGTGCAGACAGCACAGATACGCAGTATTTT CSVTSADSTDTQYF . . TRBJ2-3 TRBV29-1
TGTGCCAGCAGCTTAAGCCCACTAGCGGGAGGGCCGGACAATGAGCAGTTCTTC CASSLSPLAGGPDNEQFF . TRBD2 TRBJ2-1 TRBV11-1
TGTGCCATCAGGAACAGGGTCCAAGAGACCCAGTACTTC CAIRNRVQETQYF . . TRBJ2-5 TRBV10-3
TGTGCCAGCAGTTTAACCCTAGAGACGGAGACCCAGTACTTC CASSLTLETETQYF . . TRBJ2-5 TRBV28
TGTGCCAGCAGTACCCCTCAAAAGGGGTCACCCCTCCACTTT CASSTPQKGSPLHF . . TRBJ1-6 TRBV28
TGTGCCATCAGTCCCGGGACAGCATACAATGAGCAGTTCTTC CAISPGTAYNEQFF . TRBD1 TRBJ2-1 TRBV10-3
TGTGCCAGCATTCCTCCCGGGACTTATCGGCAGCAGTACTTC CASIPPGTYRQQYF few . TRBJ2-7 TRBV28
TGCGCCAGCAGCATCTCAGGGTCTAGTAATGAAAAACTGTTTTTT CASSISGSSNEKLFF . . TRBJ1-4 TRBV5-1
TGTGCCAGCAGTCCAGGACAGTACTCTGGAAACACCATATATTTT CASSPGQYSGNTIYF few . TRBJ1-3 TRBV7-9
TGTGCCAGTAGTTATGGGGGTCCGGGACACTCCTCCTACGAGCAGTACTTC CASSYGGPGHSSYEQYF few . TRBJ2-7 TRBV19
TGTGCCAGCAGTCGGGAGAGCTCCTACAATGAGCAGTTCTTC CASSRESSYNEQFF . . TRBJ2-1 TRBV28
TGTGCCAGCAGCTCTCAACAGGCGAAAGGGTCTTATGGCTACACCTTC CASSSQQAKGSYGYTF . . TRBJ1-2 TRBV7-2
TGTGCCAGCAGTGAATTCAAGTCGGACTATGGCTACACCTTC CASSEFKSDYGYTF few . TRBJ1-2 TRBV2
TGTGCCAGCAGCTTATCCGGGGGTCAGCCCCAGCATTTT CASSLSGGQPQHF . . TRBJ1-5 TRBV7-3
TGTGCCAGCAGTTTATACAGATTCCAAGAGACCCAGTACTTC CASSLYRFQETQYF . . TRBJ2-5 TRBV28
TGTGCCAGCAGTGAACAGGGAGCTGGGGCCAACGTCCTGACTTTC CASSEQGAGANVLTF . . TRBJ2-6 TRBV6-4
TGTGCCAGCAGCGTAGGAGGAGGCAACCAAGAGACCCAGTACTTC CASSVGGGNQETQYF . . TRBJ2-5 TRBV9
TGTGCCAGCAGCGGCCGATCGACAGATACCGCTGAAGCTTTCTTT CASSGRSTDTAEAFF . . TRBJ1-1 TRBV9
TGTGCCTGTAAACTCCTAACGGGGTGGGAGCTGTTTTTT CACKLLTGWELFF . . TRBJ2-2 TRBV30
TGCAGCGCTGAACAGGACTATGGCTACACCTTC CSAEQDYGYTF . . TRBJ1-2 TRBV29-1
TGTGCCACCAGGCCATGGGCAGGGGTAACCTACGAGCAGTACTTC CATRPWAGVTYEQYF few . TRBJ2-7 TRBV15
TGTGCCAGCAGCCTTTACAGGAGCTCCTACAATGAGCAGTTCTTC CASSLYRSSYNEQFF few . TRBJ2-1 TRBV6-5